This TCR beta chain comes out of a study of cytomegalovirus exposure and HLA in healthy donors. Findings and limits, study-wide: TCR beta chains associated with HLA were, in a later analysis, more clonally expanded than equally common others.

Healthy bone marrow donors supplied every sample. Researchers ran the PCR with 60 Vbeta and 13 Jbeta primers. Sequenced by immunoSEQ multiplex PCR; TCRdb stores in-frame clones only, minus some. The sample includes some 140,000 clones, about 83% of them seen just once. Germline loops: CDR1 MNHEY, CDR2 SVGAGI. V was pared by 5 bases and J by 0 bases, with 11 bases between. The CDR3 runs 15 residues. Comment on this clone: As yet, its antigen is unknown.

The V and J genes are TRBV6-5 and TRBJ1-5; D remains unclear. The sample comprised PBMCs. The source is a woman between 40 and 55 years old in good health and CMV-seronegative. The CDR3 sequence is CASSLLRDSNQPQHF. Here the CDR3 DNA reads TGTGCCAGCAGTCTGCTGCGGGATAGCAATCAGCCCCAGCATTTT.